Listed below are T cell receptor beta chains from one sample, sequenced in a study of early stage breast cancer tumors. The method was immunoSEQ multiplex PCR; TCRdb's version includes in-frame clones alone and lacks a portion of them. This table holds some 30,000 clones, 84% found once. The sample was blood. Receptor source: a person in their fifties with breast cancer. Both conserved end residues are part of each CDR3. A D gene is named only where the DNA matches it firmly. The size of a clone is reported for some rows only, either as once, few or many, or as a class for expanded clones.

d_call,j_call,clone_size,v_call,cdr3_aa,cdr3_nt
-,TRBJ2-7,few,TRBV19,CASSTLQVPYEQYF,TGTGCCAGTAGTACACTACAGGTCCCCTACGAGCAGTACTTC
-,TRBJ2-5,-,TRBV5-4,CASSGSQETQYF,TGTGCCAGCAGTGGCTCCCAAGAGACCCAGTACTTC
-,TRBJ2-4,-,TRBV6-6,CATKGYIQYF,TGTGCCACCAAGGGGTACATTCAGTACTTC
TRBD1,TRBJ1-4,-,TRBV18,CASSPRQGSNEKLFF,TGTGCCAGCTCACCCCGACAGGGCTCTAATGAAAAACTGTTTTTT
-,TRBJ1-6,-,TRBV15,CATSRVPDRYNSPLHF,TGTGCCACCAGCAGAGTCCCCGACCGATATAATTCACCCCTCCACTTT
-,TRBJ1-1,-,TRBV28,CASRTSTVEAFF,TGTGCCAGCAGAACTTCGACCGTTGAAGCTTTCTTT
TRBD1,TRBJ2-3,-,TRBV2,CASRTGQGADTQYF,TGTGCCAGCAGGACGGGACAGGGAGCAGATACGCAGTATTTT
-,TRBJ2-2,-,TRBV2,CASSEGGGHLSNTGELFF,TGTGCCAGCAGTGAGGGGGGGGGACACCTGTCGAACACCGGGGAGCTGTTTTTT
-,TRBJ1-5,medium-sized,TRBV15,CATSRDVSNQPQHF,TGTGCCACCAGCAGAGATGTCAGCAATCAGCCCCAGCATTTT
-,TRBJ1-2,-,TRBV28,CASSQGRKAGYTF,TGTGCCAGCAGCCAGGGTAGAAAGGCTGGCTACACCTTC
-,TRBJ2-7,-,TRBV18,CASSPLTSRIYEQYF,TGTGCCAGCTCACCGTTGACATCCAGAATCTACGAGCAGTACTTC
-,TRBJ1-5,once,TRBV5-6,CASSPPTGDQPQHF,TGTGCCAGCAGCCCCCCTACGGGCGACCAGCCCCAGCATTTT
-,TRBJ1-3,-,TRBV28,CASSTRRGSGNTIYF,TGTGCCAGCAGTACCCGACGGGGCTCTGGAAACACCATATATTTT
-,TRBJ2-5,-,TRBV2,CASSQFQETQYF,TGTGCCAGCAGCCAATTCCAAGAGACCCAGTACTTC
-,TRBJ2-3,-,TRBV11-3,CASSYGERDTQYF,TGTGCCAGCAGCTACGGGGAACGAGATACGCAGTATTTT
TRBD1,TRBJ2-7,once,TRBV6-1,CASSARDRGYSLEQYF,TGTGCCAGCAGTGCAAGAGACAGGGGATATTCACTCGAGCAGTACTTC
-,TRBJ2-3,-,TRBV28,CASSFSTDTQYF,TGTGCCAGCAGTTTCTCGACAGATACGCAGTATTTT
-,TRBJ1-1,once,TRBV7-8,CASIPPRGEPNTEAFF,TGTGCCAGCATCCCTCCCCGGGGAGAACCGAACACTGAAGCTTTCTTT
-,TRBJ2-7,-,TRBV5-1,CASRKVGSYEQYF,TGCGCCAGCAGAAAGGTAGGGAGTTACGAGCAGTACTTC
TRBD2,TRBJ2-3,-,TRBV18,CASSPDSGVSTDTQYF,TGTGCCAGCTCTCCCGATAGCGGGGTTAGCACAGATACGCAGTATTTT
TRBD1,TRBJ1-2,few,TRBV4-1,CASSRTDRVDGYTF,TGCGCCAGCAGCCGGACCGACAGGGTAGATGGCTACACCTTC
TRBD1,TRBJ1-1,-,TRBV7-2,CASSLRQGSTLEAFF,TGTGCCAGCAGCCTTCGACAGGGGAGCACCCTTGAAGCTTTCTTT
TRBD1,TRBJ2-4,few,TRBV29-1,CSVGDRGSKNIQYF,TGCAGCGTTGGGGACAGGGGAAGCAAAAACATTCAGTACTTC
TRBD1,TRBJ2-3,-,TRBV7-6,CASSSQGGTDTQYF,TGTGCCAGCAGCTCACAGGGGGGCACAGATACGCAGTATTTT
-,TRBJ2-1,-,TRBV9,CASSLPGIFHNEQFF,TGTGCCAGCAGCTTGCCAGGGATTTTCCACAATGAGCAGTTCTTC
-,TRBJ2-3,-,TRBV5-1,CASSQDPTADTQYF,TGCGCCAGCAGCCAGGACCCGACGGCAGATACGCAGTATTTT
-,TRBJ1-2,-,TRBV7-9,CASSDVEGRVGNYGYTF,TGTGCCAGCAGCGACGTCGAAGGGAGGGTGGGTAACTATGGCTACACCTTC
-,TRBJ1-6,few,TRBV7-9,CASSLALSGVPLHF,TGTGCCAGCAGCTTAGCCTTGTCAGGGGTCCCTCTCCACTTT
TRBD2,TRBJ2-3,-,TRBV5-1,CASSLSLAGGQDTQYF,TGCGCCAGCAGCTTAAGTCTAGCGGGGGGGCAAGATACGCAGTATTTT
-,TRBJ2-2,-,TRBV7-2,CASSLGQIDTGELFF,TGTGCCAGCAGCTTAGGGCAGATTGACACCGGGGAGCTGTTTTTT
TRBD1,TRBJ2-2,-,TRBV15,CATGQGYTGELFF,TGTGCCACCGGACAGGGATACACCGGGGAGCTGTTTTTT
TRBD2,TRBJ2-7,-,TRBV19,CASSPPGLAYEQYF,TGTGCCAGTAGCCCCCCGGGACTAGCCTACGAGCAGTACTTC
TRBD2,TRBJ2-3,-,TRBV10-1,CASEESGGWGTDTQYF,TGCGCCAGTGAGGAGAGCGGGGGGTGGGGTACAGATACGCAGTATTTT
-,TRBJ2-7,-,TRBV27,CASSLRGGVHEQYF,TGTGCCAGCAGTTTGCGTGGTGGCGTCCACGAGCAGTACTTC
TRBD2,TRBJ2-1,-,TRBV7-3,CASSRTSGRAINEQFF,TGTGCCAGCAGCCGAACTAGCGGGAGGGCCATCAATGAGCAGTTCTTC
-,TRBJ2-4,-,TRBV5-1,CASRPLGAGKNIQYF,TGCGCCAGCAGACCTCTGGGGGCAGGCAAAAACATTCAGTACTTC
TRBD1,TRBJ1-2,-,TRBV19,CASNRGKNGYTF,TGTGCCAGTAACAGGGGGAAGAATGGCTACACCTTC
-,TRBJ2-2,-,TRBV19,CASTHGSGPGELFF,TGTGCCAGTACCCATGGGTCCGGACCCGGGGAGCTGTTTTTT
-,TRBJ1-1,few,TRBV30,CAWTHSNTEAFF,TGTGCCTGGACACACAGCAACACTGAAGCTTTCTTT
TRBD1,TRBJ1-6,-,TRBV10-3,CASQGDRGGSPLHF,TGTGCCTCTCAGGGCGACAGGGGAGGTTCACCCCTCCACTTT
TRBD2,TRBJ2-7,-,TRBV4-1,CASSHPGTSGRSSYEQYF,TGCGCCAGCAGCCACCCTGGGACTAGCGGTCGTAGCTCCTACGAGCAGTACTTC
-,TRBJ2-3,-,TRBV5-4,CASSLGDSTGTDTQYF,TGTGCCAGCAGCTTGGGGGACTCGACGGGCACAGATACGCAGTATTTT
-,TRBJ2-7,-,TRBV6-1,CASRAGIYEQYF,TGTGCCAGCCGCGCAGGGATCTACGAGCAGTACTTC
-,TRBJ2-5,-,TRBV9,CASSVEDRHQETQYF,TGTGCCAGCAGCGTAGAAGATCGCCACCAAGAGACCCAGTACTTC
-,TRBJ2-6,-,TRBV19,CAGRLGDVLTF,TGTGCCGGGCGGCTAGGAGACGTCCTGACTTTC